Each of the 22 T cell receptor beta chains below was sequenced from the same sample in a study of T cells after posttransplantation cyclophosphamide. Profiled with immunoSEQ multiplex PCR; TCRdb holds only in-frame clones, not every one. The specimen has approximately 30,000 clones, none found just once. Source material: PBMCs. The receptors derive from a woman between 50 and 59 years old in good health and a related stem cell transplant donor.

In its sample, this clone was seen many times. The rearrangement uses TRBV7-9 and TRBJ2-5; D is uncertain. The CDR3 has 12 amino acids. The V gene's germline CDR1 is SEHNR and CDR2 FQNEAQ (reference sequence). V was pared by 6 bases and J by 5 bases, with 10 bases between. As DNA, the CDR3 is TGTGCCAGCAGTCCTACACAGGAGACCCAGTACTTC. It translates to CASSPTQETQYF.

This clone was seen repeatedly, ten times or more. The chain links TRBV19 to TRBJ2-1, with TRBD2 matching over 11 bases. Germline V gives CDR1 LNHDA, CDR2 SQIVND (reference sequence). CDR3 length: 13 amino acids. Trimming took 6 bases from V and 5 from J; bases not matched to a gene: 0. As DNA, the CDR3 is TGTGCCAGTAGGGGACTAGCGGACAATGAGCAGTTCTTC. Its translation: CASRGLADNEQFF.

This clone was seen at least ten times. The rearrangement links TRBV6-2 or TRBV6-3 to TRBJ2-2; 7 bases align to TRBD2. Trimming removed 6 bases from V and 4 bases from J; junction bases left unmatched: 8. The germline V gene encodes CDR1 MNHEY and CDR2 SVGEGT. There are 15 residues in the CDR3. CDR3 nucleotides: TGTGCCAGCAGGCGCGGGAGTCTGGTCACCGGGGAGCTGTTTTTT. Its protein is CASRRGSLVTGELFF.

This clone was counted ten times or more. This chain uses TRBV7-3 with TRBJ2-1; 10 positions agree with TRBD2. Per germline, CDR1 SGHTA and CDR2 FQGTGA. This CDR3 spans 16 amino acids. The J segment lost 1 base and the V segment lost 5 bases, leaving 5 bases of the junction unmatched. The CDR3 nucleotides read TGTGCCAGCAGCCTCCCAGCGGGAGGGTCCTACAATGAGCAGTTCTTC. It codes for CASSLPAGGSYNEQFF.

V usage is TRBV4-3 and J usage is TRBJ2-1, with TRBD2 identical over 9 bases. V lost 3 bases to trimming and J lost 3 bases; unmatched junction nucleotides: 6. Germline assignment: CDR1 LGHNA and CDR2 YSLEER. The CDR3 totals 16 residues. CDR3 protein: CASSHLAGNGYNEQFF. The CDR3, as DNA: TGCGCCAGCAGCCATCTAGCGGGAAACGGCTACAATGAGCAGTTCTTC.

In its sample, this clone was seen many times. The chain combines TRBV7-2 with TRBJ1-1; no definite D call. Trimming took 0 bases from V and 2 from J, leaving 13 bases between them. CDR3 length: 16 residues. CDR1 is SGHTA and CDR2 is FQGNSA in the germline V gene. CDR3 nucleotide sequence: TGTGCCAGCAGCTTAGCGGCCCTCTCCGTTAACACTGAAGCTTTCTTT. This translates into CASSLAALSVNTEAFF. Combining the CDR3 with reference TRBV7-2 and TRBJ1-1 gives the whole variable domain GAGVSQSPSNKVTEKGKDVELRCDPISGHTALYWYRQSLGQGLEFLIYFQGNSAPDKSGLPSDRFSAERTGGSVSTLTIQRTQQEDSAVYLCASSLAALSVNTEAFFGQGTRLTVV.

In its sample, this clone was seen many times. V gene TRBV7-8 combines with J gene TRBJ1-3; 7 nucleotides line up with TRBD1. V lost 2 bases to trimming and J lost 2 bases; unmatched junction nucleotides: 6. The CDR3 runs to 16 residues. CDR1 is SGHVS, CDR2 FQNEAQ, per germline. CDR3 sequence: CASSLRAQGAGNTIYF. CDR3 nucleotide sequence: TGTGCCAGCAGCTTACGGGCTCAGGGGGCTGGAAACACCATATATTTT.

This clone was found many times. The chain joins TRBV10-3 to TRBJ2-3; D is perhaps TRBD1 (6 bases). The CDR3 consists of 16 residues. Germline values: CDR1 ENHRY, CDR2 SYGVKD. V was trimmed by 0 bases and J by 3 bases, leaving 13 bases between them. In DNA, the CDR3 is TGTGCCATCAGTGAGTCGAGGGGGAGTGGGACAGATACGCAGTATTTT. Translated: CAISESRGSGTDTQYF.

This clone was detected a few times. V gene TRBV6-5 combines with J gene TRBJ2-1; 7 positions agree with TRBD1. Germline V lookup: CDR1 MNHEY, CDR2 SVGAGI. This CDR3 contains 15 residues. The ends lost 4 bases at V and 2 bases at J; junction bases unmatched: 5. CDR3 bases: TGTGCCAGCAGTTCGTCAGGGACAGCCTACAATGAGCAGTTCTTC. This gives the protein CASSSSGTAYNEQFF.

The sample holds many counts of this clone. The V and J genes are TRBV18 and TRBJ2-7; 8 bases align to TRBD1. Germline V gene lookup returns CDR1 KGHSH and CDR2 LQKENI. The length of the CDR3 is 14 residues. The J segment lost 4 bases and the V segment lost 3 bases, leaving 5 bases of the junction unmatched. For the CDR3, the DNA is TGTGCCAGCTCACCCAGGGGGCTGGTATACGAGCAGTACTTC. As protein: CASSPRGLVYEQYF.

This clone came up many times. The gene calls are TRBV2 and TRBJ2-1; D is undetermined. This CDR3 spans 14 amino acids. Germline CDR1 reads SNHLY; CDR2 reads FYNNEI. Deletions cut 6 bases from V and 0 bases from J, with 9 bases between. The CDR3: CASRGRSSYNEQFF. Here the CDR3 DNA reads TGTGCCAGCAGGGGCAGGAGCTCCTACAATGAGCAGTTCTTC.

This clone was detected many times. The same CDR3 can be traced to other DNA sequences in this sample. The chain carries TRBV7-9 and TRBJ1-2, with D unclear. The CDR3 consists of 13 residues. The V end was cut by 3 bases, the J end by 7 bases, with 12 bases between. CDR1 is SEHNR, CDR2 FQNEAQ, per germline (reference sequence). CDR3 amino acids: CASSFGEAGGYTF. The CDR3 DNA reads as TGTGCCAGCAGCTTCGGTGAGGCGGGTGGCTACACCTTC.

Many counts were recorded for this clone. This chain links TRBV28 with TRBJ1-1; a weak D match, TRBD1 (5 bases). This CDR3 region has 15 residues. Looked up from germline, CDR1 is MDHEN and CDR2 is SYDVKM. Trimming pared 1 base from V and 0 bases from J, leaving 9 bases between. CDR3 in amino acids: CASSLYGRVNTEAFF. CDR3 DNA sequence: TGTGCCAGCAGTTTATACGGCAGGGTGAACACTGAAGCTTTCTTT.

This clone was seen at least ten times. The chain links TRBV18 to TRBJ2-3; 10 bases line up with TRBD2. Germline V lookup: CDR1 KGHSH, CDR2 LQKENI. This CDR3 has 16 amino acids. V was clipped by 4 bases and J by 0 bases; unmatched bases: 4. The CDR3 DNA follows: TGTGCCAGCTCACGAATGACTAGCGGGAGCACAGATACGCAGTATTTT. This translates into CASSRMTSGSTDTQYF.

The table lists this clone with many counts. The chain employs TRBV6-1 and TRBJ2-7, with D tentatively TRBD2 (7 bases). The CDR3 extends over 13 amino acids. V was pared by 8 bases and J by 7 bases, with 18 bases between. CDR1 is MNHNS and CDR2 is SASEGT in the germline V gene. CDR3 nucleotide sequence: TGTGCCAGCGAAAGGGGAGGGGGTGGAGAGCAGTACTTC. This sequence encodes CASERGGGGEQYF.

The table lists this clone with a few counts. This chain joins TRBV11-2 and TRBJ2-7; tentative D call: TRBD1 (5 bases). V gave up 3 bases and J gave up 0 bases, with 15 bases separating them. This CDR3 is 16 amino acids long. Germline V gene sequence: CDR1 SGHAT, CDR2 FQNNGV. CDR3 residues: CASSFTGPLSSYEQYF. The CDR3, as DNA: TGTGCCAGCAGCTTTACAGGCCCTCTAAGCTCCTACGAGCAGTACTTC.

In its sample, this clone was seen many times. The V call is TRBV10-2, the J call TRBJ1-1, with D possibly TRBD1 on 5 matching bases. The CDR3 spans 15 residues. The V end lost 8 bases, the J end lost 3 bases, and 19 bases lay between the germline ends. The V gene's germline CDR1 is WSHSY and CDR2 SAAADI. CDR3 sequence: CASVRRSRVDTEAFF. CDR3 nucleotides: TGCGCCAGCGTGAGGAGGTCCAGGGTTGACACTGAAGCTTTCTTT.

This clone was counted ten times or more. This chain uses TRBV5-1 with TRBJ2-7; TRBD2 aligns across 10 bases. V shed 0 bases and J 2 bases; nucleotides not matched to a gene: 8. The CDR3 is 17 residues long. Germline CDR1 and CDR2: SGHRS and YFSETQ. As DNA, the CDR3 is TGCGCCAGCAGCTTGGGCCCACGAGCGGGAGGGACCTACGAGCAGTACTTC. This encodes CASSLGPRAGGTYEQYF.

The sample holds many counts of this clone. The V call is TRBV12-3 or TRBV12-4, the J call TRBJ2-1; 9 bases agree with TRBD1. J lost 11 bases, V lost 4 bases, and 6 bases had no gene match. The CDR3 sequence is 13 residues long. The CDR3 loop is CASSSDRGRKQFF. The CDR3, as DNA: TGTGCCAGCAGTTCGGACAGGGGCCGTAAGCAGTTCTTC.

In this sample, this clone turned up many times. The CDR3 spells CASISDRGYSEQYF. CDR3 DNA: TGTGCCAGCATCTCGGACAGGGGATACAGCGAGCAGTACTTC. The gene calls are TRBV6-1 and TRBJ2-7; 9 nucleotides match TRBD1. The CDR3 consists of 14 residues. Germline loops: CDR1 MNHNS, CDR2 SASEGT. V shed 7 bases, J shed 6 bases, and the junction held 10 bases outside the gene matches.

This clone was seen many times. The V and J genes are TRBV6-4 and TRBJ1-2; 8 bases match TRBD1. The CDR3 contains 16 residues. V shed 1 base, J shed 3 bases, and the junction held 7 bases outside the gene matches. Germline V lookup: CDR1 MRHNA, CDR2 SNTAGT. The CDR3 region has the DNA TGTGCCAGCAGTGACTACCCCTTGGGACAGGACTATGGCTACACCTTC. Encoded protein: CASSDYPLGQDYGYTF.

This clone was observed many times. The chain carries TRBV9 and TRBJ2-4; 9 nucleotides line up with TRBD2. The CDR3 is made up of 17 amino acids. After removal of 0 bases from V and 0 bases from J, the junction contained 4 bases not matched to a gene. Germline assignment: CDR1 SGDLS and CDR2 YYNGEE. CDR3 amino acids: CASSVEVAGVAKNIQYF. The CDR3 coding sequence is TGTGCCAGCAGCGTAGAGGTAGCGGGAGTAGCCAAAAACATTCAGTACTTC. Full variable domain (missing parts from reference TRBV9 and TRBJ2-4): DSGVTQTPKHLITATGQRVTLRCSPRSGDLSVYWYQQSLDQGLQFLIQYYNGEERAKGNILERFSAQQFPDLHSELNLSSLELGDSALYFCASSVEVAGVAKNIQYFGAGTRLSVL.